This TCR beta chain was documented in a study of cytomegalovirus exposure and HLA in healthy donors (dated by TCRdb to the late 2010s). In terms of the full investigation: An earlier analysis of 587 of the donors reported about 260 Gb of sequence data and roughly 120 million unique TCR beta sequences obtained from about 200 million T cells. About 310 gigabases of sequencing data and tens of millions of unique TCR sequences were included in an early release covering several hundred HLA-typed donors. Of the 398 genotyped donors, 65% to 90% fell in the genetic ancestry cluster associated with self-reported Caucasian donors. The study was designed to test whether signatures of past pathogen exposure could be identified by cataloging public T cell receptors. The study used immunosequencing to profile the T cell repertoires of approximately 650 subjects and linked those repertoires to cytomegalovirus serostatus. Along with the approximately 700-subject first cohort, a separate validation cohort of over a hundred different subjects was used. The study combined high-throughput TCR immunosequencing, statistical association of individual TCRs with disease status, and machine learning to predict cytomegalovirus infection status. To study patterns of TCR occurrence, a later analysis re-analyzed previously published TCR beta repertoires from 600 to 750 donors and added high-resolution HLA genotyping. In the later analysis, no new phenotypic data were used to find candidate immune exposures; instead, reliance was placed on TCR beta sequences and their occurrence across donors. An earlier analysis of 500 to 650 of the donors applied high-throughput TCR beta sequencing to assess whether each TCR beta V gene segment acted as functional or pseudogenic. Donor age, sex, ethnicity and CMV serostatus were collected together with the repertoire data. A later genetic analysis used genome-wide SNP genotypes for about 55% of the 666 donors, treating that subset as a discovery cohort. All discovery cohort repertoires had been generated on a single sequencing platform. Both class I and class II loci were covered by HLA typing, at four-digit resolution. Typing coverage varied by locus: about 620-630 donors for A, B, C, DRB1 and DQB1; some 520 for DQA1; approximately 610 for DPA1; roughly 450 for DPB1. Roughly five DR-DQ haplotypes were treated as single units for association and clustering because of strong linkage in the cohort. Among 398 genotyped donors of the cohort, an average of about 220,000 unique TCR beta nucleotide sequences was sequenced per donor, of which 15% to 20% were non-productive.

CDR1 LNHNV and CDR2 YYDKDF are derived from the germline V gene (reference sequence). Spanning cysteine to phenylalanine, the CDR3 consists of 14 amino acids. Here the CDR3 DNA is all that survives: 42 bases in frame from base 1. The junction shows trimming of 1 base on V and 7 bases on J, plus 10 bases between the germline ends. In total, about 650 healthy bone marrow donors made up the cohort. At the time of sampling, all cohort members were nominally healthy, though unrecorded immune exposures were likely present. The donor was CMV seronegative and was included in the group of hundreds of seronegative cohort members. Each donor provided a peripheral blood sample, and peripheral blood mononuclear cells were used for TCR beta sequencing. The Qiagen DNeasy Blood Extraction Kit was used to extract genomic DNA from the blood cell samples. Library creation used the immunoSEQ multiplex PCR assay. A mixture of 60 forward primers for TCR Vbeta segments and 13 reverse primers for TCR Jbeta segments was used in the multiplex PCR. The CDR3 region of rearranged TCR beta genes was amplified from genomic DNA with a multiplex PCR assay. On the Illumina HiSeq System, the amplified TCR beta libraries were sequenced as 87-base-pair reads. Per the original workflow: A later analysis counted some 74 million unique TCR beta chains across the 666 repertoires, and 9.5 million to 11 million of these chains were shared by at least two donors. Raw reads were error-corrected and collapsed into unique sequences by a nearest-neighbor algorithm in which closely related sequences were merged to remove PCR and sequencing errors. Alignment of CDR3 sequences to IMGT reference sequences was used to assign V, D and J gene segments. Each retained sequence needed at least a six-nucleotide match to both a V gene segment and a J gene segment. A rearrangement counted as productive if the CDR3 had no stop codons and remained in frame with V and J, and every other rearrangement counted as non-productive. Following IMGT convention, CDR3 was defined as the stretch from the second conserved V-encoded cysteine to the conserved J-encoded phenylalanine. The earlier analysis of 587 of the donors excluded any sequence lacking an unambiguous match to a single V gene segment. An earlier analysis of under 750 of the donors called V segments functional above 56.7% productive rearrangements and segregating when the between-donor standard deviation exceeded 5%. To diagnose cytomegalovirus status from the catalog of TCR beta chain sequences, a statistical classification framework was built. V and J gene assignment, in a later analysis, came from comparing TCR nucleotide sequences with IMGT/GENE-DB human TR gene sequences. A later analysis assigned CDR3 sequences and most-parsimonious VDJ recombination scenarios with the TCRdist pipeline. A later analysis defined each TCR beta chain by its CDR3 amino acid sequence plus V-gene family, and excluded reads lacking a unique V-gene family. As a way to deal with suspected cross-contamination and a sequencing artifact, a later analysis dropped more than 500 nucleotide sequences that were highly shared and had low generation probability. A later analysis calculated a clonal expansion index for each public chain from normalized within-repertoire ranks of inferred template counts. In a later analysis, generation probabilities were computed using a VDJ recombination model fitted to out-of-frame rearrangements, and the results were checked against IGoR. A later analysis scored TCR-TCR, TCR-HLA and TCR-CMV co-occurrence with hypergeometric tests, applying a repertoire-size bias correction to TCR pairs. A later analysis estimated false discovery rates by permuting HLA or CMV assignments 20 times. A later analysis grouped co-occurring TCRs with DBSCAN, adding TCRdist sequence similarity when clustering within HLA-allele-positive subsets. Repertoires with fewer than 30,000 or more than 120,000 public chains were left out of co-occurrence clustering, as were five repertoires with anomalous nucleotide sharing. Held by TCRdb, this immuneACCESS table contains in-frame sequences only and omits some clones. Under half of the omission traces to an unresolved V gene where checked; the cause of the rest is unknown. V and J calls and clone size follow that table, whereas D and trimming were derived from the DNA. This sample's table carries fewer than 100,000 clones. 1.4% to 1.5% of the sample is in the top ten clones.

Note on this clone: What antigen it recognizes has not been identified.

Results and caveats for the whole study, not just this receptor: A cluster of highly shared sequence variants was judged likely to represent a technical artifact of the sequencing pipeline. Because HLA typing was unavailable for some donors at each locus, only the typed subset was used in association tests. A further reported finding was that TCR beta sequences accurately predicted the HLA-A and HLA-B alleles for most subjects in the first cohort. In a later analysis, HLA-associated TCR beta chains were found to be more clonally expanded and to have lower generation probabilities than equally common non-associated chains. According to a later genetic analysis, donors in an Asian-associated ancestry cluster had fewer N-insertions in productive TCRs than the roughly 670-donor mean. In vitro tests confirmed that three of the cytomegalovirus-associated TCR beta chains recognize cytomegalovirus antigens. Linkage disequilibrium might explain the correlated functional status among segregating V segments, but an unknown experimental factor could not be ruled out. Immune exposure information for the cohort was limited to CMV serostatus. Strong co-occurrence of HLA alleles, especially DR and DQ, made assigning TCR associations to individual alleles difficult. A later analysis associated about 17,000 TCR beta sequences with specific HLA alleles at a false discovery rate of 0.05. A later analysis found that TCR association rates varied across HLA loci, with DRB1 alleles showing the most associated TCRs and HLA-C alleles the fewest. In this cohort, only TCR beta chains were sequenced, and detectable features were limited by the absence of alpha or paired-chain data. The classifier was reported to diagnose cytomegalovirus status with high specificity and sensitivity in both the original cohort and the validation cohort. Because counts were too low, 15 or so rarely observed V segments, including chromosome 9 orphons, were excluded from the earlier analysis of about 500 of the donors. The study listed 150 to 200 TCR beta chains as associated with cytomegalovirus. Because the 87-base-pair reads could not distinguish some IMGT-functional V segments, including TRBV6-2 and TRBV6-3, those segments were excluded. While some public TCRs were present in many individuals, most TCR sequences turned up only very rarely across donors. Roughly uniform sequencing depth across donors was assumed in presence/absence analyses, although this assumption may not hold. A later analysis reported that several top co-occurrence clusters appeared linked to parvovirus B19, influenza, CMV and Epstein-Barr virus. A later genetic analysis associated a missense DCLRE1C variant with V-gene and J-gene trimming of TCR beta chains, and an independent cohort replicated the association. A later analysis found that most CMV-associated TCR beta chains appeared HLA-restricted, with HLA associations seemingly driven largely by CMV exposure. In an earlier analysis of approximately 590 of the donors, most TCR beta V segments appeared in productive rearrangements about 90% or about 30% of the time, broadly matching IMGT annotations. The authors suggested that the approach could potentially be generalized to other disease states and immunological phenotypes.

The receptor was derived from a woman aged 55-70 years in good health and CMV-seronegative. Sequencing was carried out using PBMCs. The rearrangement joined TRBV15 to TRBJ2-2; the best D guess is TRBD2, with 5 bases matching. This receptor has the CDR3 CATSRGGLGGELFF. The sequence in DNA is TGTGCCACCAGCAGAGGAGGGTTGGGCGGGGAGCTGTTTTTT.